The T cell receptor (beta chain) described here comes from a study of blood T cell repertoires in COVID-19. For the study at large: Sites in the United States, Italy and Spain provided acute and convalescent COVID-19 samples. Nucleic acid was either cDNA or gDNA, and it came from T cells, B-cell-depleted T cells, or PBMCs.

The germline V and J ends were trimmed by 5 bases and 3 bases, with 10 bases remaining between them. The CDR3 has 13 residues. Germline CDR1 reads WSHSY; CDR2 reads SAAADI. The method was immunoSEQ multiplex PCR; TCRdb's version includes in-frame clones alone and lacks a portion of them. The sample carries more than 350,000 clones, around 87% recorded once. Seattle researchers signed up patients amid active infection and tracked them longitudinally. The sequence derives from a woman under 40 with COVID-19, enrolled during active disease. What was sequenced was peripheral blood. The rearrangement links TRBV10-2 to TRBJ1-1; perhaps TRBD1 as D (5 bases). CDR3 DNA sequence: TGCGCCAGCAGTTCCGGGGGGGACACTGAAGCTTTCTTT. It encodes CASSSGGDTEAFF.